This is a list of T cell receptor beta chains from one sample in a study of cytomegalovirus exposure and HLA in healthy donors. Profiling relied on immunoSEQ multiplex PCR, and the TCRdb table lists in-frame clones only, not all of them. The sample holds around 130,000 clones; approximately 80% are singletons and the top ten take around 1.2%. Sequencing was done on a sample of PBMCs. The receptors shown here come from a man aged 45-60 years in good health and CMV-seronegative. Both conserved end residues are part of each CDR3. A D gene is named only where the DNA matches it firmly. Some rows have no size entry. The others give once, few or many, or a class for an expanded clone.

- | TRBJ2-2 | TRBV27 | TRBD2 | TGTGCCAGTAGAGGACTAGCGGTCACCGGGGAGCTGTTTTTT | CASRGLAVTGELFF
- | TRBJ2-3 | TRBV10-3 | TRBD2 | TGTGCCATCAGTGAGTCGGTGACTAGCGGGAGACGAGATACGCAGTATTTT | CAISESVTSGRRDTQYF
- | TRBJ2-3 | TRBV10-3 | TRBD2 | TGTGCCATCAGTGAAGGGAGGGCGAGGGTAGATACGCAGTATTTT | CAISEGRARVDTQYF
few | TRBJ2-1 | TRBV27 | TRBD2 | TGTGCCAGCAGCCCGTTGGGGGGGAGTCGGAATGAGCAGTTCTTC | CASSPLGGSRNEQFF
- | TRBJ1-4 | TRBV15 | - | TGTGCCACCAGCAGAGGAGGCTTAAATGAAAAACTGTTTTTT | CATSRGGLNEKLFF
- | TRBJ1-2 | TRBV29-1 | - | TGCAGCGTCGCTACCCTAAGTAGAGATCTGCGTGGCTACACCTTC | CSVATLSRDLRGYTF
few | TRBJ2-1 | TRBV6-1 | TRBD2 | TGTGCCAGCAGTCCCCAGGGAGGGATTTACAATGAGCAGTTCTTC | CASSPQGGIYNEQFF
once | TRBJ2-1 | TRBV7-9 | TRBD1 | TGTGCCAGCAGCGCAGGGACAGGGGTCTTTAATGAGCAGTTCTTC | CASSAGTGVFNEQFF
- | TRBJ2-5 | TRBV5-1 | - | TGCGCCAGCAGCTTTCTTCAGGGCGAAGAGACCCAGTACTTC | CASSFLQGEETQYF
- | TRBJ1-4 | TRBV7-9 | TRBD1 | TGTGCCAGCAGCCTAACCGACAGGGGCGAAAAACTGTTTTTT | CASSLTDRGEKLFF
few | TRBJ2-7 | TRBV10-1 | TRBD2 | TGCGCCAGCAGGGGACTAGCGGGAGCCTACGAGCAGTACTTC | CASRGLAGAYEQYF
- | TRBJ2-7 | TRBV6-5 | TRBD2 | TGTGCCAGCAGTTACGGTAGCGGGAGGCGGGGAGAGCAGTACTTC | CASSYGSGRRGEQYF
- | TRBJ1-1 | TRBV28 | - | TGTGCCAGCAGTAGCCAGGGTGGGTCCACTGAAGCTTTCTTT | CASSSQGGSTEAFF
- | TRBJ1-1 | TRBV2 | - | TGTGCCAGCCCGCGGGTCAAGGCGGGCCCGAACACTGAAGCTTTCTTT | CASPRVKAGPNTEAFF
- | TRBJ2-1 | TRBV11-2 | TRBD2 | TGTGCCAGCAGCCCCCGGACTAGCGGGGTAGACAATGAGCAGTTCTTC | CASSPRTSGVDNEQFF
- | TRBJ2-7 | TRBV20-1 | - | TGCAGTGCCAGGGGGAGGAACGAGCAGTACTTC | CSARGRNEQYF
- | TRBJ2-2 | TRBV7-2 | - | TGTGCCAGCAGCCTACAGGATACCGGGGAGCTGTTTTTT | CASSLQDTGELFF
- | TRBJ1-2 | TRBV7-6 | - | TGTGCCAGCAGCTCCCCCCGGGGTGGCTACACCTTC | CASSSPRGGYTF
once | TRBJ2-1 | TRBV6-5 | TRBD2 | TGTGCCAGCAGTAGCTCCGGGACTAACAACAATGAGCAGTTCTTC | CASSSSGTNNNEQFF
few | TRBJ1-5 | TRBV28 | - | TGTGCCAGCAGTCGGTATAGCAATCAGCCCCAGCATTTT | CASSRYSNQPQHF
- | TRBJ2-1 | TRBV30 | TRBD2 | TGTGCCTGGGGGAGGGAGAATGAGCAGTTCTTC | CAWGRENEQFF
few | TRBJ2-7 | TRBV5-6 | TRBD1 | TGTGCCAGCAGTTCCAGGACAGGGGGCTACGAGCAGTACTTC | CASSSRTGGYEQYF
once | TRBJ2-1 | TRBV18 | TRBD2 | TGTGCCAGCTCACCACTCCCTCCGGCAGGGACTAGCGACTCGAGTGAGCAGTTCTTC | CASSPLPPAGTSDSSEQFF
once | TRBJ1-5 | TRBV2 | - | TGTGCCAGCTCCGAACGGGGTTCCAATCAGCCCCAGCATTTT | CASSERGSNQPQHF
- | TRBJ1-5 | TRBV2 | TRBD1 | TGTGCCAGCAGTGGGGGACAGGGGTTAAATCAGCCCCAGCATTTT | CASSGGQGLNQPQHF
- | TRBJ2-7 | TRBV28 | TRBD1 | TGTGCCAGCAGTTTCCCCCGACAGGGGGGTAGCTACGAGCAGTACTTC | CASSFPRQGGSYEQYF
- | TRBJ2-1 | TRBV27 | TRBD2 | TGTGCCAGCAGTTTATTAGGGGAGGGTTGGAATGAGCAGTTCTTC | CASSLLGEGWNEQFF
few | TRBJ1-1 | TRBV9 | TRBD1 | TGTGCCAGCAGCTCGGGACAGTTAACGAACACTGAAGCTTTCTTT | CASSSGQLTNTEAFF
- | TRBJ2-7 | TRBV19 | TRBD1 | TGTGCCAGTAGACGGGACAGCGGCTCCTACGAGCAGTACTTC | CASRRDSGSYEQYF
- | TRBJ1-1 | TRBV5-1 | - | TGCGCCAGCAGCTTGAAAGACAACGCGAACACTGAAGCTTTCTTT | CASSLKDNANTEAFF
- | TRBJ2-7 | TRBV10-2 | TRBD1 | TGCGCCAGCAGTGGGCCGACAGGGGCAGGGAACGAGCAGTACTTC | CASSGPTGAGNEQYF
- | TRBJ2-3 | TRBV30 | - | TGTGCCTGGAGTGGTGGGAGTACGCAGTATTTT | CAWSGGSTQYF
few | TRBJ1-1 | TRBV2 | - | TGTGCCAGCAGTGGAGGGTCCACTAGTACTGAAGCTTTCTTT | CASSGGSTSTEAFF
- | TRBJ1-1 | TRBV2 | - | TGTGCCAGCAGTGAACAGGGAGGGCAAAGGACTGAAGCTTTCTTT | CASSEQGGQRTEAFF
- | TRBJ1-2 | TRBV6-5 | - | TGTGCCACCAGCTTTGAACAGTACCATGGCTACACCTTC | CATSFEQYHGYTF
- | TRBJ2-7 | TRBV9 | - | TGTGCCAGCAGCCTAGGTAGAGAAAGCTCCTACGAGCAGTACTTC | CASSLGRESSYEQYF
- | TRBJ1-4 | TRBV6-6 | - | TGTGCCAGCAGTTTAGGGGGTTCCCCTAATGAAAAACTGTTTTTT | CASSLGGSPNEKLFF
- | TRBJ1-5 | TRBV11-2 | TRBD1 | TGTGCCAGCAGCTTAGACGTACAGGGGAACCCCCAGCATTTT | CASSLDVQGNPQHF
- | TRBJ2-5 | TRBV15 | - | TGTGCCACCAGCAGAGATAGTCAAGAGACCCAGTACTTC | CATSRDSQETQYF
- | TRBJ2-5 | TRBV9 | - | TGTGCCAGCAGCGTAGGAGGGATTCAAGAGACCCAGTACTTC | CASSVGGIQETQYF
- | TRBJ2-2 | TRBV7-6 | - | TGTGCCAGCAGCTTACAGGCGCCCGGGGAGCTGTTTTTT | CASSLQAPGELFF
- | TRBJ2-1 | TRBV7-8 | TRBD2 | TGTGCCAGCAGCCCGGGTATCCGGGAGGGCCGGTCCAATGAGCAGTTCTTC | CASSPGIREGRSNEQFF
- | TRBJ2-3 | TRBV5-1 | - | TGCGCCAGCAGCCCATACGGGGATACGCAGTATTTT | CASSPYGDTQYF
- | TRBJ1-5 | TRBV28 | - | TGTGCCAGCAGGCAAGGGACACGAAATCAGCCCCAGCATTTT | CASRQGTRNQPQHF